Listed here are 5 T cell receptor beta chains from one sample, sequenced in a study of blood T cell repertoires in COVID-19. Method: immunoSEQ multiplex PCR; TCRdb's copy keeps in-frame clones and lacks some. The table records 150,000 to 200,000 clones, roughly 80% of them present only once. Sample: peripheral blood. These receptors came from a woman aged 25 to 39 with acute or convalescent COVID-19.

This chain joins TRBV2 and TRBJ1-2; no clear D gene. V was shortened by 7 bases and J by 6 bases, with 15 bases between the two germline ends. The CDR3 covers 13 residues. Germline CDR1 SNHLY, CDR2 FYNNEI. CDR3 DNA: TGTGCCAGCATGAGACTACAACGGGATGGCTACACCTTC. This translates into CASMRLQRDGYTF.

Here the CDR3 reads CASRADYEQYF. The CDR3 bases are TGTGCCAGCAGGGCTGACTACGAGCAGTACTTC. The V call is TRBV2, the J call TRBJ2-7, with D unclear. Germline V lookup: CDR1 SNHLY, CDR2 FYNNEI. The CDR3 totals 11 residues. Trimming pared 6 bases from V and 3 bases from J, leaving 6 bases between.

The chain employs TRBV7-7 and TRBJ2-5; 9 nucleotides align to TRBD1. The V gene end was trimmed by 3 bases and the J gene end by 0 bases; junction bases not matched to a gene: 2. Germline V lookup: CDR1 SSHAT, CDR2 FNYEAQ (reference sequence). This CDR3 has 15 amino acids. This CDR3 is CASSFGTGYQETQYF. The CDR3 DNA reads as TGTGCCAGCAGCTTTGGGACAGGGTACCAAGAGACCCAGTACTTC. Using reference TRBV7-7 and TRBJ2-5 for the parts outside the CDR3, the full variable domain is GAGVSQSPRYKVTKRGQDVTLRCDPISSHATLYWYQQALGQGPEFLTYFNYEAQPDKSGLPSDRFSAERPEGSISTLTIQRTEQRDSAMYRCASSFGTGYQETQYFGPGTRLLVL.

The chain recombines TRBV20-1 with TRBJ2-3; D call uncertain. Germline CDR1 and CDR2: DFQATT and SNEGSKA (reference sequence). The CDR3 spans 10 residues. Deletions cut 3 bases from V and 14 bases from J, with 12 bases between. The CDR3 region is CSASRKLRYF. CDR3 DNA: TGCAGTGCTAGCCGCAAGTTGCGGTATTTT.

The CDR3 here is CATKSDQTGELFF. CDR3 coding DNA: TGTGCCACCAAGAGCGACCAAACCGGGGAGCTGTTTTTT. This rearrangement joins TRBV15 to TRBJ2-2; D gene unclear. V was cut by 7 bases and J by 5 bases, with 11 bases left in between. There are 13 residues in the CDR3. Germline V gene data show CDR1 as LNHNV and CDR2 as YYDKDF (reference sequence).